This T cell receptor beta chain is from a study of T cells after posttransplantation cyclophosphamide. Overall study results and limits: Blood and skin or GI T cell repertoires showed limited TRB overlap. Later post-transplant blood repertoires were often dominated by donor CD8+ memory clones.

Trimming cost V 4 bases and J 0 bases; bases outside gene matches: 2. CDR1 is SGHRS, CDR2 YFSETQ, per germline. The CDR3 covers 14 residues. The data were produced by immunoSEQ multiplex PCR, yet TCRdb's version contains in-frame clones alone and is incomplete. The table includes about 50,000 clones, 85% to 95% detected once. Turning to this clone: The antigen is undetermined.

This receptor was taken from a woman in her twenties or thirties in good health and a related stem cell transplant donor. Sequencing was done on a sample of PBMCs. The chain has TRBV5-1 and TRBJ2-3, with 7 positions matching TRBD1. In DNA, the CDR3 is TGCGCCAGCAGCCCGGGACAGAGCACAGATACGCAGTATTTT. This translates into CASSPGQSTDTQYF.